The 14 T cell receptor beta chains reported below all come from one sample, sequenced in a study of blood T cell repertoires in COVID-19. TCRdb keeps only in-frame clones here, not all; method: immunoSEQ multiplex PCR. The data hold about 400,000 clones, with about nine tenths observed a single time. The sequencing sample was made of PBMCs or T cells enriched from blood (not recorded which). These receptors were taken from a woman under 40 who had recovered from COVID-19.

This clone was seen a handful of times. J is TRBJ1-4 and V is TRBV4-2; 8 bases are shared with TRBD1. CDR1 and CDR2 from the germline V gene are LGHNA and YNFKEQ. Losses at the gene ends were 3 bases for V and 3 bases for J; bases not matched to a gene: 6. The CDR3 is 16 amino acids. In DNA, the CDR3 is TGTGCCAGCAGCCACCTCGAGGGACAGGCTAATGAAAAACTGTTTTTT. It translates to CASSHLEGQANEKLFF.

The gene calls are TRBV3-1 (or the pseudogene TRBV3-2) and TRBJ2-4, with 7 positions matching TRBD1. The CDR3 contains 16 residues. In germline, CDR1 is LGHDT, CDR2 YNNKEL (reference sequence). The V gene end was trimmed by 2 bases and the J gene end by 8 bases; junction bases not matched to a gene: 12. The CDR3 spells CASSQLSRNQGDIQYF. The DNA for the CDR3 is TGTGCCAGCAGCCAACTCTCCCGCAACCAGGGGGACATTCAGTACTTC.

The rearrangement joins TRBV6-6 to TRBJ2-2, with 10 positions matching TRBD1. The germline V gene encodes CDR1 MNHNY and CDR2 SVGAGI (reference sequence). V lost 2 bases to trimming and J lost 7 bases; unmatched junction nucleotides: 4. This CDR3 is 15 amino acids long. CDR3 sequence reads: CASSYTGQGNGELFF. In DNA, the CDR3 is TGTGCCAGCAGTTACACGGGACAGGGGAACGGGGAGCTGTTTTTT.

The chain links TRBV27 to TRBJ2-3; D gene uncertain. The CDR3 has 17 amino acids. Germline V gene lookup returns CDR1 MNHEY and CDR2 SMNVEV (reference sequence). V was shortened by 5 bases and J by 0 bases, with 18 bases between the two germline ends. The CDR3 DNA reads as TGTGCCAGCAGTAGAGTCCACAGATCCTCTAGCACAGATACGCAGTATTTT. Amino acid sequence: CASSRVHRSSSTDTQYF.

The V and J genes are TRBV5-4 and TRBJ2-7; 9 bases match TRBD1. Germline V gives CDR1 SGHNT, CDR2 YYREEE (reference sequence). This CDR3 region has 14 residues. The ends lost 3 bases at V and 5 bases at J; junction bases unmatched: 6. The CDR3 spells CASSYTGTGNEQYF. In DNA, the CDR3 is TGTGCCAGCAGCTATACCGGGACAGGGAACGAGCAGTACTTC.

The chain couples TRBV12-5 to TRBJ2-7; 7 bases are a match to TRBD1. In germline, CDR1 is LGHNT, CDR2 FRNRAP. The CDR3 consists of 14 residues. V lost 1 base, J lost 7 bases, and 7 bases stayed unmatched. The DNA for the CDR3 is TGTGCTAGTGGTTTGGCAGGGGGTACGGAGGAGCAGTACTTC. Its translation: CASGLAGGTEEQYF. Drawing the rest from reference TRBV12-5 and TRBJ2-7, the complete variable domain is DARVTQTPRHKVTEMGQEVTMRCQPILGHNTVFWYRQTMMQGLELLAYFRNRAPLDDSGMPKDRFSAEMPDATLATLKIQPSEPRDSAVYFCASGLAGGTEEQYFGPGTRLTVT.

The chain carries TRBV28 and TRBJ1-1; a weak D match, TRBD1 (6 bases). Germline V gives CDR1 MDHEN, CDR2 SYDVKM. The CDR3 has 14 residues. The V and J ends lost 5 bases and 7 bases respectively, with 17 bases between them. The CDR3 protein is CASSVQGIRIEAFF. In DNA form, the CDR3 reads TGTGCCAGCAGTGTCCAGGGGATTCGGATTGAAGCTTTCTTT.

This chain uses TRBV7-2 with TRBJ2-7; the D gene is possibly TRBD1 (6 bases). Germline loops: CDR1 SGHTA, CDR2 FQGNSA. V was shortened by 5 bases and J by 0 bases, with 14 bases between the two germline ends. The CDR3 contains 15 residues. CDR3: CASSEGTRSSYEQYF. CDR3 in DNA: TGTGCCAGCAGCGAAGGGACAAGGAGCTCCTACGAGCAGTACTTC.

This rearrangement joins TRBV5-1 to TRBJ2-7, with D possibly being TRBD1 (6 bases). This CDR3 has 14 amino acids. Germline loops: CDR1 SGHRS, CDR2 YFSETQ. The V and J ends lost 0 bases and 7 bases respectively, with 14 bases between them. The CDR3 nucleotides are TGCGCCAGCAGCTTGGTGGGGGCGCGCGGGGAGCAGTACTTC. It encodes CASSLVGARGEQYF.

The rearrangement joins TRBV11-1 to TRBJ1-1, with D tentatively TRBD1 (5 bases). This CDR3 has 13 residues. V shed 1 base and J shed 6 bases, with 9 bases lying between them. Germline V gene data show CDR1 as SGHAT and CDR2 as FQDESV (reference sequence). The CDR3 sequence is CASSLGGRAEAFF. As DNA, the CDR3 is TGTGCCAGCAGCTTAGGGGGCAGGGCTGAAGCTTTCTTT.

The J gene is TRBJ1-6, the V gene TRBV30; the match to TRBD1 covers 8 bases. V shed 0 bases, J shed 7 bases, and the junction held 2 bases outside the gene matches. The V gene's germline CDR1 is GTSNPN and CDR2 SVGIG (reference sequence). This CDR3 spans 14 amino acids. The CDR3 here is CAWSVSGGNSPLHF. CDR3 coding DNA: TGTGCCTGGAGTGTATCAGGGGGCAATTCACCCCTCCACTTT.

This chain uses TRBV5-8 with TRBJ2-7, with a possible D match to TRBD1 (6 bases). Trimming removed 3 bases from V and 3 bases from J, with 16 bases in between. The CDR3 covers 15 residues. Per the germline V gene, CDR1 is SGHTS and CDR2 is YDEGEE. The DNA of the CDR3 is TGTGCCAGCAGCTGGCCCTGGGCAGGGGTCTACGAGCAGTACTTC. It encodes CASSWPWAGVYEQYF.

The rearrangement links TRBV19 to TRBJ1-2; no reliable D call. Trimming took off 2 bases at V and 10 bases at J, with 14 bases between the two ends. The CDR3 contains 13 residues. CDR1 is LNHDA and CDR2 is SQIVND in the germline V gene (reference sequence). In DNA form, the CDR3 reads TGTGCCAGTAGTATACTGACTACCGGGGACTACACCTTC. Translated, it gives CASSILTTGDYTF.

This clone occurred many times. V gene TRBV28 combines with J gene TRBJ2-6; D may be TRBD1 (5 bases). The V gene lost 10 bases and the J gene lost 0 bases, with 13 bases spanning the gap. The CDR3 contains 15 residues. The V gene's germline CDR1 is MDHEN and CDR2 SYDVKM. The CDR3 loop is CATSRDFSGANVLTF. CDR3 sequence (DNA): TGTGCCACTTCCAGGGATTTCTCTGGGGCCAACGTCCTGACTTTC.